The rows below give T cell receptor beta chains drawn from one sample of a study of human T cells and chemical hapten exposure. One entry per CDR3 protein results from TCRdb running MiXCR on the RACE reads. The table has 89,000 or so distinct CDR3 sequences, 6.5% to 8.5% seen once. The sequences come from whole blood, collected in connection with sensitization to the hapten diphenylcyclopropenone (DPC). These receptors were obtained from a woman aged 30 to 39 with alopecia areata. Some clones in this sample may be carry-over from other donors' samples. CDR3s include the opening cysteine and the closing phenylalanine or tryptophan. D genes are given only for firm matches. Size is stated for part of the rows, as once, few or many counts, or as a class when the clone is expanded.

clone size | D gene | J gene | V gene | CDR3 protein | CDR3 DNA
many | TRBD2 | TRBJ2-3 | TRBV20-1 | CSASIIPRTSGGATDTQYF | TGCAGTGCTAGTATTATTCCCCGGACTAGCGGGGGTGCAACAGATACGCAGTATTTT
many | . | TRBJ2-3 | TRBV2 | CASSEAGLVSTDTQYF | TGTGCCAGCAGTGAAGCGGGACTCGTAAGCACAGATACGCAGTATTTT
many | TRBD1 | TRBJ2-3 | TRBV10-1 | CASSHRGQVDTQYF | TGCGCCAGCAGTCACAGGGGGCAGGTGGATACGCAGTATTTT
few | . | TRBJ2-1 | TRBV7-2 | CASSLGVGDEQFF | TGTGCCAGCAGCTTAGGGGTCGGGGATGAGCAGTTCTTC
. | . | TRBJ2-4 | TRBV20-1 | CSARVTPQNIQYF | TGCAGTGCTAGAGTTACCCCACAAAACATTCAGTACTTC
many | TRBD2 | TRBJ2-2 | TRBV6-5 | CASSLNPTGTSGGAYAGELFF | TGTGCCAGCAGTTTAAACCCTACCGGGACTAGCGGGGGGGCCTATGCCGGGGAGCTGTTTTTT
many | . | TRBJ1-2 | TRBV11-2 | CASRRDNNYGYTF | TGTGCCAGCAGGAGGGACAATAACTATGGCTACACCTTC
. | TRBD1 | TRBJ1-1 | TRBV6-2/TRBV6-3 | CASSYKTGVTEAFF | TGTGCCAGCAGTTACAAGACAGGGGTCACTGAAGCTTTCTTT
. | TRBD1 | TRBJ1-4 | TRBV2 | CASTPDRGRGLFF | TGTGCCAGCACCCCAGACAGGGGGCGAGGACTGTTTTTT
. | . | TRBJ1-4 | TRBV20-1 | CSALKDGNANEKLFF | TGCAGTGCGCTAAAGGACGGGAATGCTAATGAAAAACTGTTTTTT
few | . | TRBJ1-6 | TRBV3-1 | CASSPRQLVSQLHSPLHF | TGTGCCAGCAGCCCGAGACAGCTCGTCAGTCAATTACATTCACCCCTCCACTTT
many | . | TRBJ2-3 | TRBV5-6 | CASSLVWTDTQYF | TGTGCCAGCAGCTTGGTCTGGACAGATACGCAGTATTTT
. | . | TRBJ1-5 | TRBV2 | CASSPQGRGNQPQHF | TGTGCCAGCAGTCCACAGGGTAGGGGCAATCAGCCCCAGCATTTT
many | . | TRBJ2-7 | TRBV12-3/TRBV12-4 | CASRRDGSYEQYF | TGTGCCAGCCGTCGGGACGGCTCCTACGAGCAGTACTTC